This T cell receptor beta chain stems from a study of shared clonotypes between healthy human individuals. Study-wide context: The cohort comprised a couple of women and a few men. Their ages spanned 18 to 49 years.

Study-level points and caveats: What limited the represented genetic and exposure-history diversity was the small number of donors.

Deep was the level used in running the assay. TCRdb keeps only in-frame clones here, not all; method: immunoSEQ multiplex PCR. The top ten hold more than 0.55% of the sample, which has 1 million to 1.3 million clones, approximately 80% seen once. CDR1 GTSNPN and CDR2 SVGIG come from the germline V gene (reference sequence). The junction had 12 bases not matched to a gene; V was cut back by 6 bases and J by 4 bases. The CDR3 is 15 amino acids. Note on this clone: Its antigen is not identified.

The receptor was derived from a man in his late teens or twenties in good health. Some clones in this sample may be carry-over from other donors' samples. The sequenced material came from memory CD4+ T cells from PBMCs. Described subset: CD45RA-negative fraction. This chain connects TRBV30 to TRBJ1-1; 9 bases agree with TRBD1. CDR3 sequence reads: CACYRGPGLGTEAFF. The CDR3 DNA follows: TGTGCCTGCTACAGGGGGCCTGGGTTGGGCACTGAAGCTTTCTTT.